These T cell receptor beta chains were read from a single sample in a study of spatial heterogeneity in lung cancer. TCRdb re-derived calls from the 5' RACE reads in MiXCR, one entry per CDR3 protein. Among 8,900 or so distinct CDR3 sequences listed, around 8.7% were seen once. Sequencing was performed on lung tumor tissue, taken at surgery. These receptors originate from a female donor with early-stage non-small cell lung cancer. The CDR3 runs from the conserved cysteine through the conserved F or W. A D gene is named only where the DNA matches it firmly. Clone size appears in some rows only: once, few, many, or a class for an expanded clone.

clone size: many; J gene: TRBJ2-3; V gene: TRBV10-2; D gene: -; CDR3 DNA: TGCGCCAGCAGTGAGTCGGGGGCGCTCAGCACAGATACGCAGTATTTT; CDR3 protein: CASSESGALSTDTQYF
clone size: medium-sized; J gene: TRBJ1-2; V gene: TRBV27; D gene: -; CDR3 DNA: TGTGCCAGCGGGCCCGTGGGTGGCTACACCTTC; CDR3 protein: CASGPVGGYTF
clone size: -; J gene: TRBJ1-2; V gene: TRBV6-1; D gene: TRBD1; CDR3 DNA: TGTGCCAGCAGCTCCGCAGGGGGCCATGGCTACACCTTC; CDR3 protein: CASSSAGGHGYTF
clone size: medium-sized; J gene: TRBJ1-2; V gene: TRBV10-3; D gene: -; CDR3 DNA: TGTGCCACTGGAGAGGGACATAACTATGGCTACACCTTC; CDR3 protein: CATGEGHNYGYTF
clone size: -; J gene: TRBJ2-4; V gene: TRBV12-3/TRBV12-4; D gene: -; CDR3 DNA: TGTGCCAGCAGTTTTTATAACGCGGGCAAAAACATTCAGTACTTC; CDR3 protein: CASSFYNAGKNIQYF
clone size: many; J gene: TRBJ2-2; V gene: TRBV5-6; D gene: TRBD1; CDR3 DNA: TGTGCCAGCAGCTCGGGACAGGGAAACACCGGGGAGCTGTTTTTT; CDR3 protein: CASSSGQGNTGELFF
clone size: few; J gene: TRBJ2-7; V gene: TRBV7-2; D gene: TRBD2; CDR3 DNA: TGTGCCAGCAGCCCCCCCGGGGGGTCCTATACCTACGAGCAGTACTTC; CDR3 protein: CASSPPGGSYTYEQYF
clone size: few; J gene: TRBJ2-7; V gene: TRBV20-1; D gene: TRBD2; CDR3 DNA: TGCAGTGCTAGACTCGACGGGAGGAAGACGGGAGAGCAGTACTTC; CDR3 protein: CSARLDGRKTGEQYF
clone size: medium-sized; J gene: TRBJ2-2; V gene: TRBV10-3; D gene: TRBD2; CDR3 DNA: TGTGCCATCAGTGCTCAGCGGGAGGCCACCGGGGAGCTGTTTTTT; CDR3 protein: CAISAQREATGELFF
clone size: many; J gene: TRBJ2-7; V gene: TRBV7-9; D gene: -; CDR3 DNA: TGTGCCAGCAGTCGGGACTCCCCCTACGAGCAGTACTTC; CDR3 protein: CASSRDSPYEQYF
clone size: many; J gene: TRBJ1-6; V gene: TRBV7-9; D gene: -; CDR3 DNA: TGTGCCAGCAGCCACAGGGAGGGAGGATCACCCCTCCACTTT; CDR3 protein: CASSHREGGSPLHF
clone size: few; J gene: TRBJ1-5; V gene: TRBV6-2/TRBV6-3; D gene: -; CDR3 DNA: TGTGCCAGCAGTTATCCGGGCTATCAGCCCCAGCATTTT; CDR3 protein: CASSYPGYQPQHF
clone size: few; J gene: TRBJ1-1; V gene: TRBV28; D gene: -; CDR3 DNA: TGTGCCACTACAGTAGGGGATGAAGCTTTCTTT; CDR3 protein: CATTVGDEAFF
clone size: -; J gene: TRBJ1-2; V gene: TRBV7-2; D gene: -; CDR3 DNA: TGTGCCAGCAGCTGGGAGGCAGTGAACTATGGCTACACCTTC; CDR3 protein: CASSWEAVNYGYTF
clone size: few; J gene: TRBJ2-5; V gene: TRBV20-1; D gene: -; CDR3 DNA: TGCAGTGCTAGTCCGGCGGAGACCCAGTACTTC; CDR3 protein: CSASPAETQYF
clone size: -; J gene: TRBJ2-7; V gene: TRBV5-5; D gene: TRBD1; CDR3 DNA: TGTGCCAGCAGCTTGGAGTGGACAGGGGGTTACGAGCAGTACTTC; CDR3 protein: CASSLEWTGGYEQYF
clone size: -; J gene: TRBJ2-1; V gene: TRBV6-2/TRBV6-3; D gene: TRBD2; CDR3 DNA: TGTGCCAGCAGAGCGAGCGGGGGGGCTTGGAATGAGCAGTTCTTC; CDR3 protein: CASRASGGAWNEQFF
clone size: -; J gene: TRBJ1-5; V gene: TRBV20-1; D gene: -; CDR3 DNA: TGCAGTGCTAGAGCCAGGGCAGCCACACGTGGCAATCAGCCCCAGCATTTT; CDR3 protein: CSARARAATRGNQPQHF
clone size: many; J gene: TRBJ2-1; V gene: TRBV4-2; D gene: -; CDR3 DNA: TGTGCCAGCAGCCAACCCCAGGGGATGGGTGTGGGGGAGCAGTTCTTC; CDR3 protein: CASSQPQGMGVGEQFF
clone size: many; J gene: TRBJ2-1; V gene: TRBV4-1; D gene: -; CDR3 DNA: TGCGCCAGCAGCCGAGAGGCAGGTGGCGGGCTCTATGAGCAGTTCTTC; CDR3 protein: CASSREAGGGLYEQFF
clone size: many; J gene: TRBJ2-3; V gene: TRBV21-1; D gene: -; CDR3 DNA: TGTGCCAGCAGCAGCCGGACTAGCCAGAAGCCTAGCACAGATACGCAGTATTTT; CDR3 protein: CASSSRTSQKPSTDTQYF
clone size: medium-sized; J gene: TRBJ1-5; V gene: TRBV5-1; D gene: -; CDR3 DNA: TGCGCCAGCGGTCCCCGGAGGGGCCGAAATCAGCCCCAGCATTTT; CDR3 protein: CASGPRRGRNQPQHF
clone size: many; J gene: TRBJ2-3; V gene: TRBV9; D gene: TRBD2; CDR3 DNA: TGTGCCAGCAGCGTAGCCACTAGCGGGGCGTTGGATACGCAGTATTTT; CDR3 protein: CASSVATSGALDTQYF
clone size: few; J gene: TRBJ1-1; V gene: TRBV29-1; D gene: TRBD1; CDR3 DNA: TGCAGCGTGCGACAGGGCGCTGAAGCTTTCTTT; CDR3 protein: CSVRQGAEAFF
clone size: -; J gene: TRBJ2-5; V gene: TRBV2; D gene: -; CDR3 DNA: TGTGCCAGCAGTGAAGGCGGGGAGACCCAGTACTTC; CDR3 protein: CASSEGGETQYF